The rows below give T cell receptor beta chains drawn from one sample of a study of T cell changes during pregnancy in multiple sclerosis. The data were produced by immunoSEQ multiplex PCR, yet TCRdb's version contains in-frame clones alone and is incomplete. The sample lists more than 65,000 clones; around 90% were seen once. The source material was CD4+ T cells from peripheral blood mononuclear cells, sampled before pregnancy. All receptors derive from a female donor with multiple sclerosis, enrolled in a pregnancy study. Each CDR3 is given with its conserved first and last residue. D genes are given only for firm matches. Clone size is given for some rows only: seen once, a few or many times, or a class if the clone is expanded.

clone_size	cdr3_length	v_call	j_call	d_call	cdr3_nt	cdr3_aa
.	15	TRBV2	TRBJ1-4	.	TGTGCCAGCAGGGAGGGGTTAGCAACTAATGAAAAACTGTTTTTT	CASREGLATNEKLFF
.	14	TRBV5-1	TRBJ2-7	.	TGCGCCAGCAGCATACAGGTTTCTTCCTACGAGCAGTACTTC	CASSIQVSSYEQYF
.	16	TRBV7-2	TRBJ2-2	.	TGTGCCAGCAGCTTAAGGAGGGGAGAGGTCCCCGGGGAGCTGTTTTTT	CASSLRRGEVPGELFF
.	14	TRBV5-6	TRBJ2-5	.	TGTGCCAGCAGCTTGGGTCACCTCGGGGAGACCCAGTACTTC	CASSLGHLGETQYF
.	13	TRBV19	TRBJ2-3	TRBD2	TGTGCCATCAGAGCGGGAGGCACAGATACGCAGTATTTT	CAIRAGGTDTQYF
.	16	TRBV7-2	TRBJ2-1	.	TGTGCCAGCAGCCCGACCCCGGGAGTGAGCGGCAATGAGCAGTTCTTC	CASSPTPGVSGNEQFF
.	15	TRBV6-5	TRBJ2-1	TRBD2	TGTGCCAGCAGTCCTAGCGGGAGAGCTTACAATGAGCAGTTCTTC	CASSPSGRAYNEQFF
.	15	TRBV6-1	TRBJ1-6	.	TGTGCCAGCAGTGAACGAGGCCAGTATCATTCACCCCTCCACTTT	CASSERGQYHSPLHF
.	14	TRBV18	TRBJ1-1	TRBD1	TGTGCCAGCTCACAGGGACAGGGGCAGACTGAAGCTTTCTTT	CASSQGQGQTEAFF
.	16	TRBV7-6	TRBJ1-5	.	TGTGCCAGCAGCTTAGGCCCCAGGGGATACCGTCAGCCCCAGCATTTT	CASSLGPRGYRQPQHF
once	15	TRBV18	TRBJ2-7	TRBD2	TGTGCCAGCTCACGGACTAGCGGCAACTCCTACGAGCAGTACTTC	CASSRTSGNSYEQYF
once	16	TRBV5-1	TRBJ2-7	.	TGCGCCAGCAGCTTGGGTGAGACAGTACAGGCCTACGAGCAGTACTTC	CASSLGETVQAYEQYF
.	13	TRBV11-2	TRBJ2-7	.	TGTGCCAGCAGCGTGACAGGTTTGGGTGAGCAGTACTTC	CASSVTGLGEQYF
.	14	TRBV6-6	TRBJ2-7	.	TGTGCCAGCGTCGGTGTGGCCGGAGCCTACGAGCAGTACTTC	CASVGVAGAYEQYF
.	14	TRBV5-4	TRBJ1-1	TRBD1	TGTGCCAGCAGCACAGGGGGTTTGAACACTGAAGCTTTCTTT	CASSTGGLNTEAFF
.	14	TRBV5-1	TRBJ2-7	.	TGCGCCAGCAGCTACGGAAAGGCGGAGAACGAGCAGTACTTC	CASSYGKAENEQYF
.	13	TRBV6-1	TRBJ1-1	.	TGTGCCAGTGATTGGGGCCCGAACACTGAAGCTTTCTTT	CASDWGPNTEAFF
.	14	TRBV19	TRBJ1-5	.	TGTGCCAGTAGTATCTCAGGGTCCAGTCAGCCCCAGCATTTT	CASSISGSSQPQHF
.	15	TRBV19	TRBJ1-5	.	TGTGCCACCTCCCCAACCTACAGGGTTAATCAGCCCCAGCATTTT	CATSPTYRVNQPQHF
.	16	TRBV7-8	TRBJ1-2	TRBD1	TGTGCCAGCAGCCCGAGGAGACAGGGCGGTAACTATGGCTACACCTTC	CASSPRRQGGNYGYTF
.	16	TRBV7-9	TRBJ2-1	.	TGTGCCAGCAGCTTAGGGGTAGGAGATTCGGTTCATGAGCAGTTCTTC	CASSLGVGDSVHEQFF
.	16	TRBV7-8	TRBJ1-1	.	TGTGCCAGCAGCTTACCCGACAGAATTATGAACACTGAAGCTTTCTTT	CASSLPDRIMNTEAFF
.	13	TRBV5-1	TRBJ2-5	.	TGCGCCAGCAGCTTGGGCGGGAAGGAGACCCAGTACTTC	CASSLGGKETQYF
.	12	TRBV7-6	TRBJ1-2	.	TGTGCCAGCAGCCTCCGTGGAGGGACCTACACCTTC	CASSLRGGTYTF
.	15	TRBV6-1	TRBJ1-5	.	TGTGCCAGCAGTGTTGAGGACAGAGACAATCAGCCCCAGCATTTT	CASSVEDRDNQPQHF
.	15	TRBV30	TRBJ2-7	TRBD1	TGTGCCTGGAGTCCGCCGGACAGGCGCCTCTACGAGCAGTACTTC	CAWSPPDRRLYEQYF
.	15	TRBV15	TRBJ2-1	TRBD2	TGTGCCACCAGCAGAATAGCGGGGGGGCCCAATGAGCAGTTCTTC	CATSRIAGGPNEQFF
.	14	TRBV6-1	TRBJ1-2	TRBD1	TGTGCCAGCAGCGAAGGAAGGGGGCGATCTGGCTACACCTTC	CASSEGRGRSGYTF